These T cell receptor beta chains were read from a single sample in a study of blood T cell repertoires in COVID-19. Measured with immunoSEQ multiplex PCR; TCRdb has only the in-frame clones, and not every one. The sample yields 250,000 to 350,000 clones, 88% seen once. Input material: peripheral blood. These receptors all come from a man aged 18 to 29 with active or convalescent COVID-19. Both conserved end residues are part of each CDR3. The order of the fields is D gene, J gene, clone size, V gene, CDR3 DNA, CDR3 protein. D genes are given only for firm matches. Not all rows give a size; the values are once, few, many and, for expanded clones, a class.

TRBD1 | TRBJ1-5 | - | TRBV7-9 | TGTGCCAGCAGCGACAGGGGCGCCCAGCATTTT | CASSDRGAQHF
- | TRBJ2-7 | - | TRBV3-1/TRBV3-2 | TGTGCCAGCAGCCTAATCGTGGAAGAGGGCGAGCAGTACTTC | CASSLIVEEGEQYF
- | TRBJ1-6 | - | TRBV27 | TGTGCCAGCACAACTATTAATTCACCCCTCCACTTT | CASTTINSPLHF
TRBD1 | TRBJ1-2 | - | TRBV5-4 | TGTGCCAGCAGCCCGGGACAGGGGATCTATGGCTACACCTTC | CASSPGQGIYGYTF
TRBD2 | TRBJ2-5 | - | TRBV5-5 | TGTGCCAGCAGCTTGGCCAGGGCTAGCGGGGGCCAAGAGACCCAGTACTTC | CASSLARASGGQETQYF
- | TRBJ1-2 | - | TRBV12-3/TRBV12-4 | TGTGCCAGCAGTTTAGACGGGACATGGGGCTACACCTTC | CASSLDGTWGYTF
- | TRBJ2-1 | - | TRBV4-1 | TGCGCCAGCAGCCAACGCCCGGGGGAGAACAATGAGCAGTTCTTC | CASSQRPGENNEQFF
- | TRBJ1-5 | - | TRBV5-8 | TGTGCCAGCAGCTTTGCGGGGGCGCGACAGCCCCAGCATTTT | CASSFAGARQPQHF
TRBD1 | TRBJ2-7 | once | TRBV19 | TGTGCCAGTAGGCGGACAGGGGCCTACGAGCAGTACTTC | CASRRTGAYEQYF
- | TRBJ1-1 | - | TRBV19 | TGTGCCAGCCACAGGGAGGGGGGCACTGAAGCTTTCTTT | CASHREGGTEAFF
- | TRBJ2-2 | - | TRBV7-3 | TGTGCCAGCAGCTTAAAAGCATCGAACACCGGGGAGCTGTTTTTT | CASSLKASNTGELFF
- | TRBJ2-7 | - | TRBV6-5 | TGTGCCGGGGGCTCAGTTATCGAGCAGTACTTC | CAGGSVIEQYF
TRBD1 | TRBJ1-3 | - | TRBV3-1/TRBV3-2 | TGTGCCAGCAGCCGACAGGGGGAAAACACCATATATTTT | CASSRQGENTIYF
- | TRBJ2-3 | - | TRBV7-9 | TGTGCCAGCAGCTTAGTGACGGGACTGTCTTTCACAGATACGCAGTATTTT | CASSLVTGLSFTDTQYF
- | TRBJ1-1 | - | TRBV7-2 | TGTGCCAGCAGCTTAACGTACAGGGTGAACACTGAAGCTTTCTTT | CASSLTYRVNTEAFF
- | TRBJ2-5 | - | TRBV7-3 | TGTGCACCACGCGCGGGGCTCCAAGAGACCCAGTACTTC | CAPRAGLQETQYF
- | TRBJ1-2 | - | TRBV12-5 | TGTGCTAGTGGTTCCGCAACGACAGTGAACTATGGCTACACCTTC | CASGSATTVNYGYTF
- | TRBJ1-2 | - | TRBV2 | TGTGCCAGCAGTAACCGGGGGACTAACTATGGCTACACCTTC | CASSNRGTNYGYTF
- | TRBJ1-6 | - | TRBV20-1 | TGCAGTGCTAGTCGTTCCCCGGGGTTGGATTCACCCCTCCACTTT | CSASRSPGLDSPLHF
TRBD2 | TRBJ2-3 | - | TRBV15 | TGTGCCACCAAGATAACGGGGGGAACAGATACGCAGTATTTT | CATKITGGTDTQYF
- | TRBJ1-1 | few | TRBV12-5 | TGTGCTAGTGGTCTGAATTTGGTGCGCACTGAAGCTTTCTTT | CASGLNLVRTEAFF
TRBD1 | TRBJ2-3 | - | TRBV6-2/TRBV6-3 | TGTGCCAGCAGCCAGACAGGGGTTCGAGATACGCAGTATTTT | CASSQTGVRDTQYF
- | TRBJ1-5 | - | TRBV2 | TGTGCCAGCAGTTCAGGACATGGACAGCCCCAGCATTTT | CASSSGHGQPQHF
TRBD1 | TRBJ1-2 | - | TRBV9 | TGTGCCAGCAGCGCTGGGACAGAGCCTAACTATGGCTACACCTTC | CASSAGTEPNYGYTF
TRBD1 | TRBJ2-7 | - | TRBV2 | TGTGCCAGCTTGGGGACAGGGTATGACGAGCAGTACTTC | CASLGTGYDEQYF
TRBD2 | TRBJ2-7 | - | TRBV7-6 | TGTGCCAGCAGCCAAGAAGCGGGGTCCTCCTACGAGCAGTACTTC | CASSQEAGSSYEQYF
TRBD1 | TRBJ1-1 | - | TRBV7-3 | TGTGCCAGCAGCCGAGTACAGGGGTCGAACACTGAAGCTTTCTTT | CASSRVQGSNTEAFF
TRBD2 | TRBJ2-1 | - | TRBV2 | TGTGCCAGCAGTGACGCTAGCGGGGGGGTCAATGAGCAGTTCTTC | CASSDASGGVNEQFF
- | TRBJ1-3 | once | TRBV24-1 | TGTGCCACTATCGTTGGGGGGGGCGTTTTTCACTCTGGAAACACCATATATTTT | CATIVGGGVFHSGNTIYF
TRBD1 | TRBJ1-6 | - | TRBV7-9 | TGTGCCAGCAGCCTCGGGACAGTTGGATCTTCACCCCTCCACTTT | CASSLGTVGSSPLHF
- | TRBJ2-7 | - | TRBV11-2 | TGTGCCAGCAGGTATCACAGGGAAACTGGGCAGTACTTC | CASRYHRETGQYF
- | TRBJ1-2 | - | TRBV6-6 | TGTGCCAGCAGTCCCGGGACAACCCGTCGCCTATATGGCTACACCTTC | CASSPGTTRRLYGYTF